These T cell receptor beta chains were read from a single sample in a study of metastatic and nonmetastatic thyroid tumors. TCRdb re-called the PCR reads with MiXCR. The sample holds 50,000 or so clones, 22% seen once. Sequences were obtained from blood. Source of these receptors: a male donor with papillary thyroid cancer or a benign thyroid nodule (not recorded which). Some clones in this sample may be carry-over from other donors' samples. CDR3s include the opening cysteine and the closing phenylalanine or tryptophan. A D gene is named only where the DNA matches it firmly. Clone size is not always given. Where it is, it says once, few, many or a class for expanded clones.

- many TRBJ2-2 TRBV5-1 CASRKLAGGPNTGELFF TGCGCCAGCAGGAAGTTGGCCGGAGGGCCGAACACCGGGGAGCTGTTTTTT
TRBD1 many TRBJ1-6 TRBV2 CASMKTGSSYNSPLHF TGTGCCAGCATGAAGACAGGGAGCTCCTATAATTCACCCCTCCACTTT
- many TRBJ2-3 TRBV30 CASLPSRVDTQYF TGTGCCTCTCTCCCTTCTAGAGTCGATACGCAGTATTTT
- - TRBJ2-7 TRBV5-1 CASSQQGTSYEQYF TGCGCCAGCAGCCAACAGGGAACGTCCTACGAGCAGTACTTC
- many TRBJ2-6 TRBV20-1 CSARVVQGSSGANVLTF TGCAGTGCTAGAGTCGTACAGGGAAGCTCTGGGGCCAACGTCCTGACTTTC
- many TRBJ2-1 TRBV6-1 CASSPSAEQFF TGTGCCAGCAGTCCTAGCGCTGAGCAGTTCTTC
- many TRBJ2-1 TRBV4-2 CASSPLVGGIHVSYNEQFF TGTGCCAGCAGCCCCCTAGTTGGAGGGATCCATGTGTCCTACAATGAGCAGTTCTTC
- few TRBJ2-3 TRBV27 CASSLSGVGTDTQYF TGTGCCAGCAGTTTGTCGGGGGTGGGAACAGATACGCAGTATTTT
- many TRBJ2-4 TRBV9 CASSPGKSAKNIQYF TGTGCCAGCAGCCCGGGGAAATCTGCCAAAAACATTCAGTACTTC
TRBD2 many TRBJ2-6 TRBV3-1 CASSQKASGHSGANVLTF TGTGCCAGCAGCCAAAAGGCTAGCGGGCACTCTGGGGCCAACGTCCTGACTTTC
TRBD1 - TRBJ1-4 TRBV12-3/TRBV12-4 CASSIGQANEKLFF TGTGCCAGCAGTATCGGACAGGCTAATGAAAAACTGTTTTTT
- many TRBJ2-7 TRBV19 CASSSFVSYEQYF TGTGCCAGTAGTTCCTTCGTTTCCTACGAGCAGTACTTC
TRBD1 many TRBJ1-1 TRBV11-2 CASSRDRSVEAFF TGTGCCAGCAGCCGGGACAGGTCCGTAGAAGCTTTCTTT
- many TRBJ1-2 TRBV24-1 CATSDLGRADGYTF TGTGCCACCAGTGATTTGGGCAGGGCGGATGGCTACACCTTC
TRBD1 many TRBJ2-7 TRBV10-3 CAISQGAGEQYF TGTGCCATCAGTCAGGGGGCTGGCGAGCAGTACTTC
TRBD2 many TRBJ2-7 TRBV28 CASSLASGSYEQYF TGTGCCAGCAGTTTGGCTAGCGGTTCCTACGAGCAGTACTTC
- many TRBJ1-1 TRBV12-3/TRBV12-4 CASSKGTLRAFF TGTGCCAGCAGCAAGGGAACCTTGCGAGCTTTCTTT
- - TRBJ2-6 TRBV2 CASSDFGGASGDNVLTF TGTGCCAGCAGCGATTTTGGGGGGGCATCTGGGGACAACGTCCTGACTTTC
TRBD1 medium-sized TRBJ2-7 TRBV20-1 CSAHSGTEFYEQYF TGCAGTGCCCACTCCGGGACAGAGTTCTACGAGCAGTACTTC
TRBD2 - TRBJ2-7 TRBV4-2 CASSQEGLADSYEQYF TGTGCCAGCAGCCAAGAAGGACTAGCGGATTCCTACGAGCAGTACTTC
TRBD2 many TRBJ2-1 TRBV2 CASRRLAGGITNNEQFF TGTGCCAGCCGTCGACTAGCGGGGGGCATCACGAACAATGAGCAGTTCTTC
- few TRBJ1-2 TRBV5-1 CASSLEGDRFYGYTF TGCGCCAGCAGCTTGGAGGGAGACAGGTTCTATGGCTACACCTTC
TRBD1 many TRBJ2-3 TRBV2 CASSEEGASGADTQYF TGTGCCAGCAGTGAAGAGGGGGCCTCTGGCGCAGATACGCAGTATTTT
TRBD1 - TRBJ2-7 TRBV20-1 CSAKRDRGFYEQYF TGCAGTGCTAAACGGGACAGGGGCTTCTACGAGCAGTACTTC
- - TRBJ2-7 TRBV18 CASSLESYEQYF TGTGCCAGCTCACTCGAATCCTACGAGCAGTACTTC
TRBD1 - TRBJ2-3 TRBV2 CASRWTGAGTDTQYF TGTGCCAGCAGATGGACAGGGGCGGGGACGGATACGCAGTATTTT
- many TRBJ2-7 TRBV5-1 CASSKTERYEQYF TGCGCCAGCAGCAAGACAGAGAGATACGAGCAGTACTTC
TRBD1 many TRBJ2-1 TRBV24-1 CATSRQGSYNEQFF TGTGCCACCAGTAGACAGGGTTCCTACAATGAGCAGTTCTTC
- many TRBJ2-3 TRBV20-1 CSANRAGWDTQYF TGCAGTGCTAACAGGGCGGGTTGGGATACGCAGTATTTT
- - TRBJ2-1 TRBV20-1 CSALPAPSSYNEQFF TGCAGTGCTCTTCCGGCCCCCAGCTCCTACAATGAGCAGTTCTTC
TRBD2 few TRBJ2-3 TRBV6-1 CASSRAVGGGDTQYF TGTGCCAGCAGCCGGGCCGTGGGGGGGGGAGATACGCAGTATTTT
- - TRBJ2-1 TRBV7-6 CASSLAPGGSYNEQLF TGTGCTAGCAGCTTAGCACCGGGGGGCTCCTACAATGAGCAGCTCTTC
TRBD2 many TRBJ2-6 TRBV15 CATSREIEGGGANVLTF TGTGCCACCAGCAGGGAGATAGAGGGAGGGGGGGCCAACGTCCTGACTTTC
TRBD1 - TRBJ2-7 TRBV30 CASTVRRGRLGQYF TGTGCCTCGACCGTAAGAAGGGGGCGGCTGGGGCAGTACTTC
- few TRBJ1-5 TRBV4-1 CASSQDLGWVQPQHF TGCGCCAGCAGCCAAGATCTTGGGTGGGTCCAGCCCCAGCATTTT
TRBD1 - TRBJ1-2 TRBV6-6 CASSYRRTGTYGYTF TGTGCCAGCAGTTATAGACGGACAGGGACCTATGGCTACACCTTC
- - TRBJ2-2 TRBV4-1 CASSQLPGNTGELFF TGCGCCAGCAGCCAACTCCCAGGAAACACCGGGGAGCTGTTTTTT
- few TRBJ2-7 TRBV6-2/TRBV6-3 CASREVSTIKYF TGTGCCAGCCGAGAGGTTTCTACGATTAAGTACTTC
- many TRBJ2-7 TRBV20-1 CSARLGTLSSDEQYF TGCAGTGCTAGACTCGGGACCCTAAGCTCCGACGAGCAGTACTTC